This TCR beta chain was documented in a study of blood T cells in healthy people across ages. The second PCR ran about 6 to 12 cycles with a sample-barcoded 5' primer and J-beta primers. Carrying 12 random nucleotides, a template-switch adaptor labeled each individual cDNA molecule. The yield of each sample was at least 2.5 million CDR3-containing paired-end reads. TCRdb redid the calling of the 5' RACE reads with MiXCR, one entry per CDR3 protein. The sample has some 1.7 million distinct CDR3 sequences; 28% are singletons. A minimum of 5 micrograms of total RNA was extracted per sample. The germline V gene has CDR1 SGHRS and CDR2 YFSETQ. The CDR3 length is 14 residues. V was clipped by 4 bases and J by 1 base, with 12 bases between them. This clonotype was observed many times.

The sequenced material came from blood. The TCR originated in a woman aged 25 to 39 in good health. This chain joins TRBV5-1 and TRBJ2-7; possibly TRBD1 for D (6 bases). CDR3: CASSPGQRSYEQYF. The DNA of the CDR3 is TGCGCCAGCAGCCCGGGACAAAGATCCTACGAGCAGTACTTC. The full variable domain, with the rest looked up from reference TRBV5-1 and TRBJ2-7, is KAGVTQTPRYLIKTRGQQVTLSCSPISGHRSVSWYQQTPGQGLQFLFEYFSETQRNKGNFPGRFSGRQFSNSRSEMNVSTLELGDSALYLCASSPGQRSYEQYFGPGTRLTVT.